A selection of T cell receptor beta chains follows, all from one sample in a study of OX40 agonist ivuxolimab in advanced cancers. Generated by immunoSEQ multiplex PCR, the TCRdb table keeps only in-frame clones and is missing some. In the table there are 80,000 to 100,000 clones, around 90% of which are singletons. Source: CD4+ or CD8+ T cells sorted from blood, taken in a trial of the OX40 agonist ivuxolimab. These TCRs come from an adult with an advanced solid tumor such as melanoma, head and neck, liver or kidney cancer. The CDR3 runs from the conserved cysteine through the conserved F or W. D genes are given only for firm matches.

d_gene,v_gene,CDR3aa
TRBD1,TRBV4-3,CASSHLTGSGNTIYF
.,TRBV7-8,CASSQGRTEAFF
.,TRBV6-5,CASSNRAETQYF
.,TRBV30,CAWSPGVSGNTIYF
TRBD2,TRBV28,CASRPSFFTGGGETQYF
.,TRBV4-2,CASRAGAGNTIYF
TRBD1,TRBV7-9,CASSSGTGTSNEQFF
.,TRBV11-2,CASSLDLQSQETQYF
.,TRBV28,CATSTVFSGNTIYF
.,TRBV7-3,CASSFTDTDTQYF
.,TRBV30,CAWSSSDTQYF
TRBD1,TRBV7-9,CASSLTGGGIYEQYF
.,TRBV7-6,CASRDWGGLGAQYF
.,TRBV11-2,CASSFLGFSGNTIYF
TRBD1,TRBV5-1,CASSPMPTGGNTEAFF
.,TRBV6-1,CASSVWGLSNQPQHF
TRBD1,TRBV27,CASTMDRVGGELFF
.,TRBV19,CASSIGSPGANVLTF
TRBD1,TRBV10-3,CAISRTGVETQYF
.,TRBV19,CASSPQGGAWNEQFF
TRBD2,TRBV18,CASSPAPGLAGLGDTQYF
.,TRBV18,CASSPPSISATEAFF